This T cell receptor (beta chain) emerged from a study of chemoradiotherapy in HPV16-positive cancers. On the study more broadly: Functional T-cell assays on two HPV16-positive patients' cells defined candidate HPV-specific clones and common TCR motifs.

Study outcomes and limitations: During treatment, candidate HPV-specific clones and E7-related motifs expanded in tumor. For HPV16-positive patients, expanding HPV-responsive T cells associated with longer recurrence-free survival. Functional assays defining HPV-specific T cells used only a couple of HPV16-positive patients.

Germline-derived CDR1 and CDR2 are SGHRS and YFSETQ. V gave up 0 bases and J gave up 2 bases, with 12 bases separating them. The CDR3 extends over 15 amino acids. Generated by immunoSEQ multiplex PCR, the TCRdb table keeps only in-frame clones and is missing some. The sample gives 3,000 to 4,000 clones, more than 85% of which show up once; less than 5% is in the top ten. For this clone: Its antigen is currently unknown.

The rearrangement uses TRBV5-1 and TRBJ2-7; maybe TRBD1 (6 bases). The sequence was collected from a human donor with HPV-associated anogenital cancer. The specimen was tumor tissue, collected from a patient who underwent chemoradiotherapy. CDR3 nucleotides: TGCGCCAGCAGCTTGGTTTGGGGGACAACCTACGAGCAGTACTTC. This translates into CASSLVWGTTYEQYF.